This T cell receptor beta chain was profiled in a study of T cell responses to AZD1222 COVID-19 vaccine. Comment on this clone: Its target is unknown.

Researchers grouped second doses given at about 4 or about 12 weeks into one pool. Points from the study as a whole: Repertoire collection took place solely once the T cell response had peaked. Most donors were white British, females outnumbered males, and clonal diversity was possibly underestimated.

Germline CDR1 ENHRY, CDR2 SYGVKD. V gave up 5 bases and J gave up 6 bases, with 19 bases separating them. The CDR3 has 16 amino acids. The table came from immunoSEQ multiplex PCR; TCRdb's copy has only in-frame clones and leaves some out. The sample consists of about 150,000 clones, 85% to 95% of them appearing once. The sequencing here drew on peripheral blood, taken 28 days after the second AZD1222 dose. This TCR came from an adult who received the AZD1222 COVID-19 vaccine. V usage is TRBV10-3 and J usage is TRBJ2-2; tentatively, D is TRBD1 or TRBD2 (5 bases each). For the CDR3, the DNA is TGTGCCATCAGTAACCAACTAGGGGTGAGCTCCGGGGAGCTGTTTTTT. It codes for CAISNQLGVSSGELFF.